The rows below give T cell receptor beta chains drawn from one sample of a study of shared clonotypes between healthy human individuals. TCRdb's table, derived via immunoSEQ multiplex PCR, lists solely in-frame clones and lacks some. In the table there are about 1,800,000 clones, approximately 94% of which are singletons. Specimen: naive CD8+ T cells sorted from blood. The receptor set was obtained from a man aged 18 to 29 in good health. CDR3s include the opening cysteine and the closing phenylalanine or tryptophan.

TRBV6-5 CASRPQGSTEAFF
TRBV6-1 CASSEVPKRHQPQHF
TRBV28 CASTLRGVGNTIYF
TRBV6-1 CASSETGTVYGYTF
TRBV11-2 CASSLYALGTSGGWDTQYF
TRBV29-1 CSVEDLAGTNYEQYF
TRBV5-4 CASSLSETKRTYEQYF
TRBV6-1 CASGYGQALSYEQYF
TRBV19 CASSQGLAGGFGEQYF
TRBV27 CASSRTPYEQYF
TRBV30 CAWSVGLAGGRETQYF
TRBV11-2 CASSFFSGQQETQYF
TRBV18 CASSRRVGETQYF
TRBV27 CASSLRTGHNEQFF
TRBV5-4 CASSQTSPQETQYF
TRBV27 CASSPAPFSPYEQYF
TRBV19 CASSLQGAIYEQYF
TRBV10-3 CAISEGSGGPEYF
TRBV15 CATSRPQSNTEAFF
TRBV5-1 CASRSDPLEAFF
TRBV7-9 CASSLEVGGTDVAFF
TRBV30 CAWIRTGYEQYF
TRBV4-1 CASSQVGGHEQYF
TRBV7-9 CASSADGAYEQYF
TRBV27 CASSPTGGYGANVLTF
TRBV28 CASSFPSGGPSSYEQYF
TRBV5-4 CASSLSVGLAREQYF
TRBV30 CAWSLDRHTEAFF
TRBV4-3 CASSQVYSGSYEQYF
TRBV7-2 CASSLPRDPIQYF
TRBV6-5 CASSYSQGFSLLALHF
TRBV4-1 CASSGGTGGSLNTEAFF
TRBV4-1 CASSHPTGGNYGYTF
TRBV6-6 CASSYLTGLNTEAFF
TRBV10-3 CAISERDRGFYEQYF
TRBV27 CASSPGQGINYGYTF
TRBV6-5 CASSKEFKYTEAFF
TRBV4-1 CASSQEGPRSTNYEQYF
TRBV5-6 CASSLLYNQETQYF
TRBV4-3 CASSQDMEETQYF
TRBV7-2 CASSFSGSLTEAFF
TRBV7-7 CASSLALEGTSGNEQFF
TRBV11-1 CASSLEGLLFSYEQYF
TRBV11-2 CASSLRASGQGEDEQYF
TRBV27 CASREGQGLSSYEQYF
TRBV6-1 CASSEAYRASYEQYF
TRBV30 CAWTRSAITDTQYF
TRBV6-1 CASSEVRPANEQFF